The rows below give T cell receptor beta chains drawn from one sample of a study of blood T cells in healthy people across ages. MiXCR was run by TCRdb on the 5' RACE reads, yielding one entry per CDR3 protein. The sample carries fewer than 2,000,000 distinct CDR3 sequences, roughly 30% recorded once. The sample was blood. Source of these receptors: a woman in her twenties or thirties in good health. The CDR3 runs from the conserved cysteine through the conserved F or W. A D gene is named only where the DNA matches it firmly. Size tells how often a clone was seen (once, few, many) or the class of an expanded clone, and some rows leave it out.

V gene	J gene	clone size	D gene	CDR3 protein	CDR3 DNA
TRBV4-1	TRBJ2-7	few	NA	CASSYQDGNEQYF	TGCGCCAGCAGCTACCAAGATGGGAATGAGCAGTACTTC
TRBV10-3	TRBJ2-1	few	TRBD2	CAISESTGLAGASPQFF	TGTGCCATCAGTGAGTCGACGGGACTAGCGGGGGCCTCTCCGCAGTTCTTC
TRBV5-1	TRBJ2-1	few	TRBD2	CASSLTSTSGGVNEQFF	TGCGCCAGCAGCTTAACCTCGACTAGCGGGGGGGTGAATGAGCAGTTCTTC
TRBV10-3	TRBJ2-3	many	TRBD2	CAISEAGASTDTQYF	TGTGCCATCAGTGAAGCGGGAGCTAGCACAGATACGCAGTATTTT
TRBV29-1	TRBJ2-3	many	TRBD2	CSVPWGGLSTDTQYF	TGCAGCGTTCCATGGGGGGGTTTGAGCACAGATACGCAGTATTTT
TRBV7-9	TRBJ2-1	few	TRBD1	CASSLERGRQGMNEQFF	TGTGCCAGCAGCTTAGAAAGAGGGAGACAGGGGATGAATGAGCAGTTCTTC
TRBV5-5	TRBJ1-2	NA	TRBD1	CASSIGTGYGYTF	TGTGCCAGCAGCATCGGGACAGGGTATGGCTACACCTTC
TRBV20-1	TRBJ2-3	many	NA	CSASPRSRTDTQYF	TGCAGTGCTAGCCCCAGGTCTCGCACAGATACGCAGTATTTT
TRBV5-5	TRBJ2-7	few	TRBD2	CASSLEGGRAAYEQYF	TGTGCCAGCAGCTTGGAGGGCGGGAGGGCTGCCTACGAGCAGTACTTC
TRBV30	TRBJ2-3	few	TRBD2	CAWRLAGVDTQYF	TGTGCCTGGAGACTAGCGGGGGTGGATACGCAGTATTTT
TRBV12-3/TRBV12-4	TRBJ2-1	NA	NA	CASSLRPVEQFF	TGTGCCAGCAGTTTAAGACCGGTGGAACAGTTCTTC
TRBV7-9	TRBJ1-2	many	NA	CASSLNAVNYGYTF	TGTGCCAGCAGCTTAAATGCCGTCAACTATGGCTACACCTTC
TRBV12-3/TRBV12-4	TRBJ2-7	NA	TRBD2	CASRPGLAMYEQYF	TGTGCCAGCAGGCCGGGACTAGCGATGTACGAGCAGTACTTC
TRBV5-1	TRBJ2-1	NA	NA	CASSQQDRNEQFF	TGCGCCAGCAGCCAACAGGACCGCAATGAGCAGTTCTTC
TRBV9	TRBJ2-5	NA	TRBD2	CASSPLPQAGGQETQYF	TGTGCCAGCAGCCCCCTACCGCAGGCGGGGGGGCAAGAGACCCAGTACTTC
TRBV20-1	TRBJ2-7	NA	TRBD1	CSARDRTGTFEQYF	TGCAGTGCTAGAGATAGGACAGGGACTTTCGAGCAGTACTTC
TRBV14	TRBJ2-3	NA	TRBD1	CASSPNSGQLTDAQYF	TGTGCCAGCAGCCCAAACTCGGGACAGCTAACAGATGCGCAGTATTTT
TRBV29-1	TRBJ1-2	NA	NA	CSDQTAPYGYTF	TGCAGCGACCAGACAGCGCCCTATGGCTACACCTTC
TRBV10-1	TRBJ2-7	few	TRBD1	CASSDRTGLGEQYF	TGCGCCAGCAGTGATCGGACAGGGCTAGGGGAGCAGTACTTC
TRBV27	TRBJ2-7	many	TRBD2	CASSFSGRYEQYF	TGTGCCAGCAGTTTTAGCGGGAGGTACGAGCAGTACTTC
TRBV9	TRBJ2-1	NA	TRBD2	CASSVEGTSGCNEQFF	TGTGCCAGCAGCGTAGAGGGGACTAGCGGATGCAATGAGCAGTTCTTC
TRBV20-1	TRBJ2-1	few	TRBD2	CSARLAAIYNEQFF	TGCAGTGCTAGACTAGCGGCGATATACAATGAGCAGTTCTTC
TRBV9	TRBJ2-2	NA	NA	CASSVVRDTGELFF	TGTGCCAGCAGCGTAGTGAGGGACACCGGGGAGCTGTTTTTT
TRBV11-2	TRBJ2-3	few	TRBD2	CASSLSGLAPDTQYF	TGTGCCAGCAGCTTATCGGGACTAGCGCCCGATACGCAGTATTTT
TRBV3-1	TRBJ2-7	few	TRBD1	CASSQDRTGGADEQYF	TGTGCCAGCAGCCAAGACCGGACAGGGGGCGCAGACGAGCAGTACTTC
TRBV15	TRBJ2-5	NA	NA	CATGREAQETQYF	TGTGCCACCGGTAGGGAAGCGCAAGAGACCCAGTACTTC
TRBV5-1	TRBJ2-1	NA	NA	CASSPQGFGNEQFF	TGCGCCAGCAGTCCGCAGGGATTCGGAAATGAGCAGTTCTTC
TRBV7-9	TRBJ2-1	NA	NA	CASSPYGASRRIEQFF	TGTGCCAGCAGCCCCTATGGGGCCAGCCGCAGGATTGAGCAGTTCTTC